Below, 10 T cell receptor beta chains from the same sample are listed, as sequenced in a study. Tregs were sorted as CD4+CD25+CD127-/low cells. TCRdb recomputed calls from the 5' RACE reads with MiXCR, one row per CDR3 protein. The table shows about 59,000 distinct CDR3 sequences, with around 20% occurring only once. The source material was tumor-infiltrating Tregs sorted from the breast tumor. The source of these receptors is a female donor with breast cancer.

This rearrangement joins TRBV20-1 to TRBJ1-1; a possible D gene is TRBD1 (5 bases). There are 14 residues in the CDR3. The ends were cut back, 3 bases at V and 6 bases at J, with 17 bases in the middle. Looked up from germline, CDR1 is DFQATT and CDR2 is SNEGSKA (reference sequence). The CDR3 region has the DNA TGCAGTGCTAGTCCGCCAGGGTGGGGCGCTGAAGCTTTCTTT. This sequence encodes CSASPPGWGAEAFF.

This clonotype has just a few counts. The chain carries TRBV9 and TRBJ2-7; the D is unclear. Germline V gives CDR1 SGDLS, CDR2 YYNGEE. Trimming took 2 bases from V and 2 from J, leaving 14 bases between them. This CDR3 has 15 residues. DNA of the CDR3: TGTGCCAGCAGCGTGAGCAGCACCCAGACCTACGAGCAGTACTTC. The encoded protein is CASSVSSTQTYEQYF.

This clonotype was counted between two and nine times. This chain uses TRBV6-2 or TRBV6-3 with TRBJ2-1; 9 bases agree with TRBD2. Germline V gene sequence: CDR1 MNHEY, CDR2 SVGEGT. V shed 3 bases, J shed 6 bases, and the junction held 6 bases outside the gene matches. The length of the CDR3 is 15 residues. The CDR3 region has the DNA TGTGCCAGCAGTTATGGCGGGAGGGCCCGCAATGAGCAGTTCTTC. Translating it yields CASSYGGRARNEQFF.

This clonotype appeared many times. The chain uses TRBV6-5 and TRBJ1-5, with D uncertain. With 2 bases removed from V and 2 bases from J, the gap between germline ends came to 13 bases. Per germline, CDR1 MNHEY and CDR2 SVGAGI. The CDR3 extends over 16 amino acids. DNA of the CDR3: TGTGCCAGCAGTTACAGGGCGAGTTTCGGCAATCAGCCCCAGCATTTT. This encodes CASSYRASFGNQPQHF.

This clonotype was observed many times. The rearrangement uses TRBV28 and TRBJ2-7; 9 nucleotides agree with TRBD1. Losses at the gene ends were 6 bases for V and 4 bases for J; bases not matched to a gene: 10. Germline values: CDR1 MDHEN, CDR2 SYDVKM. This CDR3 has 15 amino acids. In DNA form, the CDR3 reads TGTGCCAGCAGCCCGTACCTCGGACAGGGGTACGAGCAGTACTTC. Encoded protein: CASSPYLGQGYEQYF.

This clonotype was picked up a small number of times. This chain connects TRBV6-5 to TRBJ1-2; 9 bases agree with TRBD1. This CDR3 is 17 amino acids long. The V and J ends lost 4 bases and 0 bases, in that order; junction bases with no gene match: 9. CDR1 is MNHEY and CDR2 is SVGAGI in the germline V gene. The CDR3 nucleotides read TGTGCCAGCAGTTCAATCCGGGACAGGGACGCTAACTATGGCTACACCTTC. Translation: CASSSIRDRDANYGYTF.

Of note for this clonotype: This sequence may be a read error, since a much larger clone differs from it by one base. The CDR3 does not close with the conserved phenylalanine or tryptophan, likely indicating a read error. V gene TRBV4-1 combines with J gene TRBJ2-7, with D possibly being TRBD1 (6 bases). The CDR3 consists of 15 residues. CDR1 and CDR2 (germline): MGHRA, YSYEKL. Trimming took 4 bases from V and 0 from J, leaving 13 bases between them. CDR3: CASSPRAGVSYEQYY. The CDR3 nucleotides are TGCGCCAGCAGCCCCAGGGCAGGGGTCTCCTACGAGCAGTACTAC.

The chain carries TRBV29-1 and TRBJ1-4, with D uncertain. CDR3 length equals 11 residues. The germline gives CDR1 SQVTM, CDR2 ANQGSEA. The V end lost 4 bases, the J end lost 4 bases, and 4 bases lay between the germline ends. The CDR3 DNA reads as TGCAGCGTTGGAATTAATGAAAAACTGTTTTTT. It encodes CSVGINEKLFF. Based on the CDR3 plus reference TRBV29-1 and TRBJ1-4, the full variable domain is SAVISQKPSRDICQRGTSLTIQCQVDSQVTMMFWYRQQPGQSLTLIATANQGSEATYESGFVIDKFPISRPNLTFSTLTVSNMSPEDSSIYLCSVGINEKLFFGSGTQLSVL.

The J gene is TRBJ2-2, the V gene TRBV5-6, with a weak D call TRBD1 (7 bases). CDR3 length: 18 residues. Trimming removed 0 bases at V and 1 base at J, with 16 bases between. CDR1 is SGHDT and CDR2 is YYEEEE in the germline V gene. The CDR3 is CASSLVGLQGGNTGELFF. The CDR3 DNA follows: TGTGCCAGCAGCTTGGTGGGCCTCCAGGGGGGGAACACCGGGGAGCTGTTTTTT. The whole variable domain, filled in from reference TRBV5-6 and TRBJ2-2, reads DAGVTQSPTHLIKTRGQQVTLRCSPKSGHDTVSWYQQALGQGPQFIFQYYEEEERQRGNFPDRFSGHQFPNYSSELNVNALLLGDSALYLCASSLVGLQGGNTGELFFGEGSRLTVL.

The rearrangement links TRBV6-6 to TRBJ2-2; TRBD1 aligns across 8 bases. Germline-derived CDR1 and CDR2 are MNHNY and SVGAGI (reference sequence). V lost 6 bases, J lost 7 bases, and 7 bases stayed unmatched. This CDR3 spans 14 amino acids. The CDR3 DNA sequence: TGTGCCAGCAGGAGACAGGGGAATCTCGGGGAGCTGTTTTTT. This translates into CASRRQGNLGELFF.